These 8 T cell receptor beta chains were sequenced from one sample in a study of shared clonotypes between healthy human individuals. Produced via immunoSEQ multiplex PCR; TCRdb's table is partial and in-frame only. The table has some 490,000 clones, about 84% seen once. What was sequenced was PBMCs. These receptor sequences come from a middle-aged woman in good health. Some clones in this sample may be carry-over from other donors' samples.

A word on this clone: This may be a read error, as it is one base from a much larger clone. The conserved final phenylalanine or tryptophan is absent from the CDR3, which likely points to a read error. The DNA is left out, because the CDR3 cannot be placed on it with certainty; the CDR3 is given as TCRdb lists it. Other DNA sequences within the sample encode an identical CDR3. This sequence joins TRBV27 and TRBJ2-7; the DNA was not used to check the table's D call, TRBD1. The CDR3 has 13 amino acids, counting both end residues. From germline, CDR1 is MNHEY and CDR2 SMNVEV (reference sequence). The CDR3 spells CASSLAGQGFPYL.

V and J are TRBV7-8 and TRBJ2-5, with D unclear. The V gene lost 1 base and the J gene lost 13 bases, with 13 bases spanning the gap. This CDR3 spans 12 amino acids. The germline CDR1 and CDR2 sequences are SGHVS and FQNEAQ. CDR3 nucleotides: TGTGCCAGCAGCTTAGTTTCAACAGCCACGTACTTC. It yields the protein CASSLVSTATYF.

As to this clone: The junction differs from germline at one of its ends, possibly a read error. The chain carries TRBV11-2 and TRBJ1-1, with TRBD1 matching over 7 bases. CDR1 SGHAT and CDR2 FQNNGV come from the germline V gene. This CDR3 region has 13 residues. In DNA form, the CDR3 reads TGCGCCAGCAGCCAAACAGGGGTCACTGAAGCTTTCTTT. It specifies CASSQTGVTEAFF.

Comment on this clone: The same CDR3 arises from other DNA sequences in this sample as well. The rearrangement links TRBV30 to TRBJ1-1; tentative D call: TRBD1 (5 bases). This CDR3 comprises 11 residues. Germline V gene sequence: CDR1 GTSNPN, CDR2 SVGIG (reference sequence). The germline V and J ends were trimmed by 7 bases and 5 bases, with 11 bases remaining between them. CDR3: CASGRSTEAFF. CDR3 nucleotides: TGTGCCTCAGGGAGGAGTACTGAAGCTTTCTTT. The variable domain in full, completed from reference TRBV30 and TRBJ1-1, reads SQTIHQWPATLVQPVGSPLSLECTVEGTSNPNLYWYRQAAGRGLQLLFYSVGIGQISSEVPQNLSASRPQDRQFILSSKKLLLSDSGFYLCASGRSTEAFFGQGTRLTVV.

This clone was counted a single time. A far more abundant clone sits one base away, making this likely a read error. The sample has other DNA sequences that encode this CDR3 too. This chain joins TRBV7-3 and TRBJ2-2, with a possible D match to TRBD2 (5 bases). Germline V lookup: CDR1 SGHTA, CDR2 FQGTGA. This CDR3 is 16 amino acids long. The CDR3, as DNA: TGTGCTAGCAGCTTAACAAGGACTGGAAACACCGGGGAGCTGTTTTTT. This codes for CASSLTRTGNTGELFF.

The chain employs TRBV28 and TRBJ1-3; a possible D gene is TRBD1 (6 bases). The CDR3 consists of 15 residues. V was shortened by 6 bases and J by 4 bases, with 16 bases between the two germline ends. Per the germline V gene, CDR1 is MDHEN and CDR2 is SYDVKM. CDR3 in amino acids: CASRKQGPLGNTIYF. The CDR3, as DNA: TGTGCCAGCAGGAAACAGGGACCCCTCGGAAACACCATATATTTT.

This clone was detected a few times. The chain has TRBV4-3 and TRBJ2-1; D possibly corresponds to TRBD2 (5 bases). The CDR3 totals 15 residues. Trimming stripped 0 bases from V and 10 bases from J, with 16 bases between. Germline loops: CDR1 LGHNA, CDR2 YSLEER. CDR3 protein: CASSQEAFVPGEQFF. The CDR3, as DNA: TGCGCCAGCAGCCAAGAGGCGTTCGTTCCGGGGGAGCAGTTCTTC.

Concerning this clone: Only one base separates this from a far larger clonotype, so it likely reflects a read error. The sample contains more than one DNA sequence encoding this CDR3. The J gene is TRBJ1-5, the V gene TRBV7-9, with unresolved D. This CDR3 is 16 amino acids long. The V end lost 3 bases, the J end lost 0 bases, and 12 bases lay between the germline ends. Germline lookup yields CDR1 SEHNR and CDR2 FQNEAQ (reference sequence). CDR3 amino acids: CASSFSRSGSNQPQHF. The CDR3 DNA reads TGTGCCAGCAGCTTCTCCCGTAGCGGTAGCAATCAGCCCCAGCATTTT.